These 19 T cell receptor beta chains were all obtained from the same sample, sequenced in a study of T cells in narcolepsy. Profiled with immunoSEQ multiplex PCR; TCRdb holds only in-frame clones, not every one. Here the sample spans 17,000 or so clones, around 77% being singletons. The sample was CD45RA- memory CD8+ T cells from PBMCs. The receptors shown here come from a human donor with narcolepsy.

There are a few counts of this clone. V gene TRBV7-6 combines with J gene TRBJ2-7; D perhaps matches TRBD1 (6 bases). Germline V gene data show CDR1 as SGHVS and CDR2 as FNYEAQ. This CDR3 is built from 16 residues. The germline V and J ends were trimmed by 5 bases and 7 bases, with 24 bases remaining between them. The CDR3 loop reads CASSAPRGAGEGEQYF. The CDR3 nucleotides are TGTGCCAGCAGCGCTCCCCGGGGAGCAGGGGAAGGAGAGCAGTACTTC.

This chain links TRBV4-1 with TRBJ2-5; D tentatively reads TRBD1 or TRBD2 (6 bases each). This CDR3 has 15 residues. V lost 4 bases, J lost 4 bases, and 16 bases lay in between. Germline CDR1 is MGHRA and CDR2 is YSYEKL. Here the CDR3 DNA reads TGCGCCAGCAGCCCCGATGGGGGGCCGGGAGAGACCCAGTACTTC. Its translation is CASSPDGGPGETQYF.

The rearrangement joins TRBV11-3 to TRBJ2-7; D perhaps matches TRBD2 (6 bases). The V gene's germline CDR1 is SGHNT and CDR2 YENEEA. This CDR3 is built from 15 residues. The ends were cut back, 1 base at V and 5 bases at J, with 15 bases in the middle. This CDR3 reads CASSLGAGRMNEQYF. The CDR3 nucleotides are TGTGCCAGCAGCTTAGGTGCAGGGAGGATGAACGAGCAGTACTTC.

The V gene is TRBV9, the J gene TRBJ2-7; TRBD2 might be the D (5 bases). The CDR3 runs to 13 residues. V lost 9 bases to trimming and J lost 1 base, with 14 bases between them. CDR1 and CDR2 from the germline V gene are SGDLS and YYNGEE. CDR3 sequence reads: CAIRSEESYEQYF. The CDR3 DNA follows: TGTGCCATACGATCGGAGGAGTCCTACGAGCAGTACTTC. The variable domain in full, with the rest retrieved from reference TRBV9 and TRBJ2-7, is DSGVTQTPKHLITATGQRVTLRCSPRSGDLSVYWYQQSLDQGLQFLIQYYNGEERAKGNILERFSAQQFPDLHSELNLSSLELGDSALYFCAIRSEESYEQYFGPGTRLTVT.

DNA of the CDR3: TGTGCCAGCAGCTTAGTGGAGTCCACAGATACGCAGTATTTT. Translated: CASSLVESTDTQYF. J is TRBJ2-3 and V is TRBV7-6; D not resolved. The CDR3 has 14 amino acids. V lost 1 base, J lost 2 bases, and 7 bases lay in between. Germline-derived CDR1 and CDR2 are SGHVS and FNYEAQ. The entire variable domain, with the rest obtained from reference TRBV7-6 and TRBJ2-3, is as follows: GAGVSQSPRYKVTKRGQDVALRCDPISGHVSLYWYRQALGQGPEFLTYFNYEAQQDKSGLPNDRFSAERPEGSISTLTIQRTEQRDSAMYRCASSLVESTDTQYFGPGTRLTVL.

CDR3 sequence reads: CASSLTSGGPNEQYF. CDR3 DNA: TGTGCCAGCAGCCTGACTAGCGGGGGACCCAACGAGCAGTACTTC. The chain recombines TRBV7-3 with TRBJ2-7; 12 nucleotides agree with TRBD2. The CDR3 is 15 residues long. Losses at the gene ends were 5 bases for V and 5 bases for J; bases not matched to a gene: 7. In germline, CDR1 is SGHTA, CDR2 FQGTGA.

The J gene is TRBJ2-7, the V gene TRBV7-9; 10 bases fit TRBD1. The V and J ends lost 5 bases and 3 bases, in that order; junction bases with no gene match: 13. The CDR3 runs to 17 residues. From germline, CDR1 is SEHNR and CDR2 FQNEAQ (reference sequence). The CDR3 loop reads CASSPYGPGQGIYEQYF. The CDR3 DNA reads as TGTGCCAGCAGCCCATACGGTCCGGGACAGGGGATCTACGAGCAGTACTTC.

The V and J genes are TRBV6-4 and TRBJ2-5; the D is unclear. CDR1 is MRHNA and CDR2 is SNTAGT in the germline V gene. V was pared by 6 bases and J by 3 bases, with 14 bases between. The CDR3 totals 14 residues. The CDR3 DNA sequence: TGTGCCAGCAGCCTCATTGGGGAAAAAGAGACCCAGTACTTC. Encoded protein: CASSLIGEKETQYF.

In its sample, this clone was seen once. The chain links TRBV2 to TRBJ2-7, with TRBD2 matching 9 bases. There are 14 residues in the CDR3. Per germline, CDR1 SNHLY and CDR2 FYNNEI. V lost 3 bases to trimming and J lost 3 bases; unmatched junction nucleotides: 3. The CDR3 spells CASSDLAGSYEQYF. The CDR3, as DNA: TGTGCCAGCAGTGACCTAGCGGGAAGCTACGAGCAGTACTTC.

V usage is TRBV4-1 and J usage is TRBJ1-2, with D perhaps matching TRBD1 (6 bases). The germline V and J ends were trimmed by 5 bases and 0 bases, with 10 bases remaining between them. Germline CDR1 reads MGHRA; CDR2 reads YSYEKL. The CDR3 has 14 amino acids. The CDR3 bases are TGCGCCAGCAGCAAATGGACAGCTAACTATGGCTACACCTTC. It yields the protein CASSKWTANYGYTF.

J is TRBJ1-2 and V is TRBV15, with D maybe TRBD1 (5 bases). Deletions cut 8 bases from V and 4 bases from J, with 17 bases between. CDR1 is LNHNV, CDR2 YYDKDF, per germline (reference sequence). The CDR3 covers 14 residues. CDR3 bases: TGTGCCACCCGTGGGTCGGGGGATCCCTATGGCTACACCTTC. It translates to CATRGSGDPYGYTF.

The rearrangement uses TRBV13 and TRBJ2-1, with D perhaps TRBD1 (5 bases). The length of the CDR3 is 13 residues. The germline V gene encodes CDR1 PRHDT and CDR2 FYEKMQ (reference sequence). Trimming removed 3 bases from V and 7 bases from J, with 10 bases in between. CDR3 loop: CASSFQGRNEQFF. The DNA for the CDR3 is TGTGCCAGCAGCTTCCAGGGAAGAAATGAGCAGTTCTTC.

The chain joins TRBV4-1 to TRBJ2-7, with D perhaps TRBD1 (5 bases). This CDR3 region has 13 residues. CDR1 is MGHRA, CDR2 YSYEKL, per germline. V lost 4 bases to trimming and J lost 5 bases, with 12 bases between them. The chain's CDR3 is CASSPGLTNEQYF. The CDR3 DNA reads as TGCGCCAGCAGCCCAGGGCTCACCAACGAGCAGTACTTC.

This chain uses TRBV6-5 with TRBJ2-3; TRBD2 matches 13 bases. Looked up from germline, CDR1 is MNHEY and CDR2 is SVGAGI. CDR3 length: 16 residues. J gave up 5 bases and V 2 bases, and 4 bases lay outside the gene matches. Here the CDR3 DNA reads TGTGCCAGCAGTTACGAGACTAGCGGGAGGAGAGATACGCAGTATTTT. Protein: CASSYETSGRRDTQYF.

V usage is TRBV18 and J usage is TRBJ2-2; maybe TRBD1 (6 bases). Per the germline V gene, CDR1 is KGHSH and CDR2 is LQKENI. V lost 9 bases and J lost 0, with 8 bases in between. CDR3 size: 13 residues. DNA of the CDR3: TGTGCCAGGAGGGACACGAACACCGGGGAGCTGTTTTTT. This codes for CARRDTNTGELFF.

V is TRBV2 and J is TRBJ1-2, with D hard to call. This CDR3 has 11 amino acids. V was pared by 3 bases and J by 8 bases, with 7 bases between. Germline V CDR1 and CDR2: SNHLY, FYNNEI. The DNA for the CDR3 is TGTGCCAGCAGTGACAGGTTGGGCTACACCTTC. Protein product: CASSDRLGYTF.

A few counts support this clone. This chain links TRBV27 with TRBJ1-2; D remains ambiguous. The CDR3 contains 13 residues. Germline CDR1 and CDR2: MNHEY and SMNVEV (reference sequence). V was clipped by 0 bases and J by 4 bases, with 6 bases between them. The CDR3 DNA sequence: TGTGCCAGCAGTTTATCTACCGGCTATGGCTACACCTTC. Translating gives CASSLSTGYGYTF.

The V call is TRBV6-1, the J call TRBJ1-1; a possible D gene is TRBD1 (5 bases). V shed 2 bases and J shed 11 bases, with 24 bases lying between them. There are 16 residues in the CDR3. From germline, CDR1 is MNHNS and CDR2 SASEGT. CDR3 protein: CASSEHPGGGAPSAFF. The CDR3 region has the DNA TGTGCCAGCAGTGAACACCCCGGTGGAGGGGCGCCGAGTGCTTTCTTT.

V gene TRBV2 combines with J gene TRBJ1-2; perhaps TRBD1 as D (6 bases). Germline lookup yields CDR1 SNHLY and CDR2 FYNNEI. The CDR3 runs to 14 residues. Trimming took 1 base from V and 8 from J, leaving 14 bases between them. The CDR3 reads CASSEVARGGGYTF. For the CDR3, the DNA is TGTGCCAGCAGTGAAGTCGCCAGGGGAGGCGGCTACACCTTC.